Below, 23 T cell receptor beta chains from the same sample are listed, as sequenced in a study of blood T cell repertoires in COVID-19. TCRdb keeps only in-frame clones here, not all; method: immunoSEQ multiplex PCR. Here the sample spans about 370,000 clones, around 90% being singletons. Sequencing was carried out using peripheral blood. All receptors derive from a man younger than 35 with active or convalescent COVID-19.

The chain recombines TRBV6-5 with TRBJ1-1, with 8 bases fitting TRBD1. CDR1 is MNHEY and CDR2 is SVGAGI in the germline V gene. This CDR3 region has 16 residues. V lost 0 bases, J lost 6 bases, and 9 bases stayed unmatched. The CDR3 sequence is CASSYSSQGGFPEAFF. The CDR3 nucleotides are TGTGCCAGCAGTTACTCGTCACAGGGGGGCTTCCCTGAAGCTTTCTTT.

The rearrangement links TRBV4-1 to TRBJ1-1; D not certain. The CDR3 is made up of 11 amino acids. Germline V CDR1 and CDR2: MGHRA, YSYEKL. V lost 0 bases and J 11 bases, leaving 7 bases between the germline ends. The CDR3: CASSQDGRAFF. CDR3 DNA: TGCGCCAGCAGCCAAGATGGCAGGGCTTTCTTT.

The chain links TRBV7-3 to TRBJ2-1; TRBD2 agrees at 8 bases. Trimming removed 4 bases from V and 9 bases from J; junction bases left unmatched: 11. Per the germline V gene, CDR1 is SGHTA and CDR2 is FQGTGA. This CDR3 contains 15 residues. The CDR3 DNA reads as TGTGCCAGCAGCTCGGGGGGGCTATCATCCGGTGAGCAGTTCTTC. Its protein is CASSSGGLSSGEQFF.

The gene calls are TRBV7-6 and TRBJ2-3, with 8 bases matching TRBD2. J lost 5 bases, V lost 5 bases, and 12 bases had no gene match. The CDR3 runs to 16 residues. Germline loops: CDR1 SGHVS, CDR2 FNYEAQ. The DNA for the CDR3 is TGTGCCAGCAGCGCGGGCCTAGCGGGCCCGGAAGATACGCAGTATTTT. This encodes CASSAGLAGPEDTQYF.

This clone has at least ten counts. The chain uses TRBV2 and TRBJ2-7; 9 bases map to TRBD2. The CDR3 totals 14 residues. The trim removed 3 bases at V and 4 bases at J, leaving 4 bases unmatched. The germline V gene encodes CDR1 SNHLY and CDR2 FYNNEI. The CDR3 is CASSEGAGGYEQYF. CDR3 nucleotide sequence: TGTGCCAGCAGTGAGGGAGCGGGAGGTTACGAGCAGTACTTC. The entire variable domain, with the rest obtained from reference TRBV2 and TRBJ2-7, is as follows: EPEVTQTPSHQVTQMGQEVILRCVPISNHLYFYWYRQILGQKVEFLVSFYNNEISEKSEIFDDQFSVERPDGSNFTLKIRSTKLEDSAMYFCASSEGAGGYEQYFGPGTRLTVT.

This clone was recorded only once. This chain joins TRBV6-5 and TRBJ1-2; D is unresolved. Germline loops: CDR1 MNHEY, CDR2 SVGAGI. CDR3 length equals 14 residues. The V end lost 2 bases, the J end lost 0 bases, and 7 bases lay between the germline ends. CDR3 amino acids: CASSYDGANYGYTF. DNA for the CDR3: TGTGCCAGCAGTTACGACGGAGCTAACTATGGCTACACCTTC.

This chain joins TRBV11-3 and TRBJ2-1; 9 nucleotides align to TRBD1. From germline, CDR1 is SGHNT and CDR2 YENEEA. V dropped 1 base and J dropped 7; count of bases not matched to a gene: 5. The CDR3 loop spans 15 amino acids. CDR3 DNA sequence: TGTGCCAGCAGCTTAGGTGGACAGGGGATAAATGAGCAGTTCTTC. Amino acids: CASSLGGQGINEQFF.

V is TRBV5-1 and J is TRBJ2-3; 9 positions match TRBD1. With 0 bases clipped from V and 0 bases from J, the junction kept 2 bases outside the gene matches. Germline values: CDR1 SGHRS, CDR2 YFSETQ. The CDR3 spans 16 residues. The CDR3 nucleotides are TGCGCCAGCAGCTTGGGGGACAGGGTCAGCACAGATACGCAGTATTTT. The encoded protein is CASSLGDRVSTDTQYF.

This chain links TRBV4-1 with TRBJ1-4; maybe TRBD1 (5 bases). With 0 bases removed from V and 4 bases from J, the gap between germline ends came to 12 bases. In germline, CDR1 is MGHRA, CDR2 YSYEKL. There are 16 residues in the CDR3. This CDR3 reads CASSQEGGVHNEKLFF. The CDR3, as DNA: TGCGCCAGCAGCCAAGAAGGAGGGGTCCATAATGAAAAACTGTTTTTT.

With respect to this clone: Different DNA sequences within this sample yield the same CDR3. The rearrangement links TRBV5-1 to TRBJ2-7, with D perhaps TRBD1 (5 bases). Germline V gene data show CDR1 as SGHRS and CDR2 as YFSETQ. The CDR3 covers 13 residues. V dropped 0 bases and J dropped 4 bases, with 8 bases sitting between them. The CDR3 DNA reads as TGCGCCAGCAGCTTGGCCCCAGGGTACGAGCAGTACTTC. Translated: CASSLAPGYEQYF. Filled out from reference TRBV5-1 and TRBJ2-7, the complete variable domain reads KAGVTQTPRYLIKTRGQQVTLSCSPISGHRSVSWYQQTPGQGLQFLFEYFSETQRNKGNFPGRFSGRQFSNSRSEMNVSTLELGDSALYLCASSLAPGYEQYFGPGTRLTVT.

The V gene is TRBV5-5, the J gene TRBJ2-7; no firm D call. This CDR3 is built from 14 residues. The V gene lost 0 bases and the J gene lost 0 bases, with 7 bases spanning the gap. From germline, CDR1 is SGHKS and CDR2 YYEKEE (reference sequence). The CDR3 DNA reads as TGTGCCAGCAGCTTGGAGGCTAGCTCCTACGAGCAGTACTTC. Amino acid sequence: CASSLEASSYEQYF.

The CDR3 loop reads CASSQWTGEQPQHF. In nucleotides, the CDR3 is TGTGCCAGCAGCCAGTGGACAGGGGAACAGCCCCAGCATTTT. The rearrangement joins TRBV4-2 to TRBJ1-5, with 9 bases aligning to TRBD1. Looked up from germline, CDR1 is LGHNA and CDR2 is YNFKEQ. CDR3 size: 14 residues. V shed 3 bases, J shed 7 bases, and the junction held 4 bases outside the gene matches.

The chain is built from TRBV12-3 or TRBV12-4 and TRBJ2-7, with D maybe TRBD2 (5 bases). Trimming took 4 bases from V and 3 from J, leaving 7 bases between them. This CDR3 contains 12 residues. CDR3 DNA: TGTGCCAGCAGTTCCGGACTCTACGAGCAGTACTTC. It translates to CASSSGLYEQYF.

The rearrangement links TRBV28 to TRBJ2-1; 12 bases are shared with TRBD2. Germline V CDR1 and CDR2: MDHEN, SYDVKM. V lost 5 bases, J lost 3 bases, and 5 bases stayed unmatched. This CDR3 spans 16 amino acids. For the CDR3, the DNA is TGTGCCAGCAGTAGTCCTAGCGGGAGGGACTACAATGAGCAGTTCTTC. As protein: CASSSPSGRDYNEQFF.

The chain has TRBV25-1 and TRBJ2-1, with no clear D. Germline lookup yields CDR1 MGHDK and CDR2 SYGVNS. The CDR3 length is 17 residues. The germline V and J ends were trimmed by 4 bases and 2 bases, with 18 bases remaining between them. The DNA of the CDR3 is TGTGCCAGCAGTGGATCTCCGGCGGAGTTCACCTACAATGAGCAGTTCTTC. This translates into CASSGSPAEFTYNEQFF.

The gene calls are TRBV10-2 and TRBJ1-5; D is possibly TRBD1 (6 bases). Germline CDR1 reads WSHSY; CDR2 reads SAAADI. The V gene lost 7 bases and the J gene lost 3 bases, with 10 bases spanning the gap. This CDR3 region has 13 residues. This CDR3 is CASTGENNQPQHF. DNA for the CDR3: TGCGCCAGCACAGGGGAGAACAATCAGCCCCAGCATTTT.

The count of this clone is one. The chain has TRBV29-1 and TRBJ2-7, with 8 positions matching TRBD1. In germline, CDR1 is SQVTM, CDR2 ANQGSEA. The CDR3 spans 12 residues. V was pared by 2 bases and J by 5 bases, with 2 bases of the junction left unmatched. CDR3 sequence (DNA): TGCAGCGTTGAACAGGGGGCCCACGAGCAGTACTTC. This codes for CSVEQGAHEQYF.

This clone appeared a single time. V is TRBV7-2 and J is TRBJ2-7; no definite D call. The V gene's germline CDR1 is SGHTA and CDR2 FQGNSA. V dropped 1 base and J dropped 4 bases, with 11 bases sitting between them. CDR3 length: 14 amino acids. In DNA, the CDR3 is TGTGCCAGCAGCTTAGATGGCGGTGCTTACGAGCAGTACTTC. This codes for CASSLDGGAYEQYF.

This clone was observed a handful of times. CDR3: CASSFDRANYGYTF. The CDR3 DNA follows: TGTGCCAGCAGCTTCGACAGGGCAAACTATGGCTACACCTTC. The chain combines TRBV7-2 with TRBJ1-2, with 7 bases fitting TRBD1. J lost 2 bases, V lost 3 bases, and 3 bases had no gene match. Germline assignment: CDR1 SGHTA and CDR2 FQGNSA. The length of the CDR3 is 14 residues.

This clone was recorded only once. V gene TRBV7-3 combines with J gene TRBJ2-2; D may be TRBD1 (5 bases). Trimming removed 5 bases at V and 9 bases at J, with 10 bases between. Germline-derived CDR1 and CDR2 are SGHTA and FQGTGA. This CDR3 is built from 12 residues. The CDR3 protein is CASSEVGRELFF. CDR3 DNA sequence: TGTGCCAGCAGCGAGGTGGGGCGGGAGCTGTTTTTT.

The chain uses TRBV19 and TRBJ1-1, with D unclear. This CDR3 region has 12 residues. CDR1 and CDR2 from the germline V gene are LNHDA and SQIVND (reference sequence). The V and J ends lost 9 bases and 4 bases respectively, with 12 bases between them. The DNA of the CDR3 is TGTGCCAGCAAGACCGGGATCACTGAAGCTTTCTTT. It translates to CASKTGITEAFF.

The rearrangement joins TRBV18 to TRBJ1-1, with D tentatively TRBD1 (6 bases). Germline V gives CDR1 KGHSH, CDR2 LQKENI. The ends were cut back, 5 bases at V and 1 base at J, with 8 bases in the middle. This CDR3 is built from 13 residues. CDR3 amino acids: CASSSGQNTEAFF. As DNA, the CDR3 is TGTGCCAGCTCATCGGGACAGAACACTGAAGCTTTCTTT.

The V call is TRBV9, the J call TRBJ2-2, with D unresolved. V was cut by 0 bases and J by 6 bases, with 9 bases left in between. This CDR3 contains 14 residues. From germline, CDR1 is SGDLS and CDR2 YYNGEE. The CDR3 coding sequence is TGTGCCAGCAGCGTAGTTGGTAGCTCCGGGGAGCTGTTTTTT. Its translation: CASSVVGSSGELFF. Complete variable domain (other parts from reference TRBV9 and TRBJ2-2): DSGVTQTPKHLITATGQRVTLRCSPRSGDLSVYWYQQSLDQGLQFLIQYYNGEERAKGNILERFSAQQFPDLHSELNLSSLELGDSALYFCASSVVGSSGELFFGEGSRLTVL.